These 2 T cell receptor beta chains were all obtained from the same sample, sequenced in a study of T-cell reconstitution after alpha-beta-depleted transplantation in children. Preparing the TCRbeta library involved the use of unique molecular identifiers. TCRdb fed the PCR reads into MiXCR, producing one record per CDR3 protein. Of around 800,000 distinct CDR3 sequences in the sample, roughly 16% were seen once. The material sequenced was PBMCs, mostly from graft donor cells, taken 360 days after TCRalphabeta/CD19-depleted stem cell transplant. These receptors all stem from a male patient between 5 and 17 years old who had a stem cell transplant for acute lymphoblastic leukemia, so the T cells may come from the graft donor.

This clonotype was observed a handful of times. The gene calls are TRBV12-3 or TRBV12-4 and TRBJ1-4; D is unresolved. This CDR3 has 15 amino acids. The germline V and J ends were trimmed by 1 base and 2 bases, with 8 bases remaining between them. CDR3 DNA: TGTGCCAGCAGTTTAGGTCGAGGGACTAATGAAAAACTGTTTTTT. Its protein is CASSLGRGTNEKLFF.

V usage is TRBV7-3 and J usage is TRBJ2-3; no reliable D call. The CDR3 spans 14 residues. The ends were cut back, 5 bases at V and 0 bases at J, with 9 bases in the middle. Germline V gene data show CDR1 as SGHTA and CDR2 as FQGTGA. CDR3 sequence reads: CASSRSASTDTQYF. DNA for the CDR3: TGTGCCAGCAGCCGGTCGGCAAGCACAGATACGCAGTATTTT.